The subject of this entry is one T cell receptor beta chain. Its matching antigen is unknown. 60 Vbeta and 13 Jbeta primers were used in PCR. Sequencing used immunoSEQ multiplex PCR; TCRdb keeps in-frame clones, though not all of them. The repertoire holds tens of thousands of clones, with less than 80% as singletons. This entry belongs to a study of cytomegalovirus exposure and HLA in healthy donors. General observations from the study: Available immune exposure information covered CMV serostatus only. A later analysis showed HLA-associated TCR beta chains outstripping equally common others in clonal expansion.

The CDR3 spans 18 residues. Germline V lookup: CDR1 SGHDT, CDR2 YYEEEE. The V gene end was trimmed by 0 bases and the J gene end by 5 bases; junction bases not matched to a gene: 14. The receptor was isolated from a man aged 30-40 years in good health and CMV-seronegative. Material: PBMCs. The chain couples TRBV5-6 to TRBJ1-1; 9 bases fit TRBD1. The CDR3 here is CASSLVRGQGIRLTEAFF. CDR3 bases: TGTGCCAGCAGCTTGGTGAGGGGACAGGGAATTCGGCTTACTGAAGCTTTCTTT.